This T cell receptor beta chain was observed in a study of cytomegalovirus exposure and HLA in healthy donors. Study-level results: Many donors shared some public TCRs, even though most TCR sequences were rare. About 87% or about 30% of the time was how often most TCR beta V segments were productive, according to an earlier analysis.

Trimming pared 7 bases from V and 3 bases from J, leaving 9 bases between. This CDR3 has 13 residues. Germline assignment: CDR1 LNHDA and CDR2 SQIVND (reference sequence). It was with 60 Vbeta and 13 Jbeta primers that the PCR ran. Sequencing was performed with immunoSEQ multiplex PCR; in TCRdb, only in-frame clones are kept and a portion is missing. Of 160,000 or so clones in the sample, around 74% were seen once. On this clone itself: Antigen specificity is unknown.

This sequence joins TRBV19 and TRBJ2-2; D might be TRBD2 (5 bases). The sample consisted of PBMCs. The sequence came from a female donor in good health and CMV-seronegative. The CDR3 DNA reads TGTGCCAGTATCCGGGGATACACCGGGGAGCTGTTTTTT. As protein: CASIRGYTGELFF.